This is a list of T cell receptor beta chains from one sample in a study of cytomegalovirus exposure and HLA in healthy donors. Measured with immunoSEQ multiplex PCR; TCRdb has only the in-frame clones, and not every one. The table records around 86,000 clones, approximately 93% of them present only once. Material: PBMCs. These receptors came from a woman aged 30 to 39 in good health and CMV-seropositive. CDR3s include the opening cysteine and the closing phenylalanine or tryptophan. D genes are given only for firm matches. Rows may omit the clone size; those that give it use once, few, many or a size class.

clone size,V gene,D gene,J gene,CDR3 protein,CDR3 DNA
-,TRBV6-6,TRBD1,TRBJ1-1,CASSYTGAMNTEAFF,TGTGCCAGCAGTTATACAGGGGCAATGAACACTGAAGCTTTCTTT
-,TRBV6-6,-,TRBJ1-2,CASSRSDRTNYGYTF,TGTGCCAGCAGCCGATCCGACAGGACTAACTATGGCTACACCTTC
-,TRBV4-3,-,TRBJ1-3,CASSQVGSGNTIYF,TGCGCCAGCAGCCAGGTCGGCTCTGGAAACACCATATATTTT
-,TRBV10-3,TRBD1,TRBJ1-2,CAISKGTEYNYGYTF,TGTGCCATCAGTAAAGGGACAGAATATAACTATGGCTACACCTTC
-,TRBV28,-,TRBJ2-2,CASRGNDYTGELFF,TGTGCCAGCAGAGGTAACGACTACACCGGGGAGCTGTTTTTT
-,TRBV6-1,-,TRBJ1-1,CASSRGVLGNTEAFF,TGTGCCAGCAGTCGGGGGGTCCTGGGGAACACTGAAGCTTTCTTT
-,TRBV7-9,TRBD2,TRBJ2-1,CASNPGGTSAYNEQFF,TGTGCCAGCAACCCAGGGGGGACTAGCGCTTACAATGAGCAGTTCTTC
-,TRBV27,TRBD2,TRBJ2-5,CASKTSAETQYF,TGTGCCAGCAAGACTAGCGCAGAGACCCAGTACTTC
-,TRBV5-6,TRBD2,TRBJ2-1,CASSVGTTYNEQFF,TGTGCCAGCAGCGTAGGGACTACCTACAATGAGCAGTTCTTC
-,TRBV7-9,-,TRBJ2-5,CASSLVQGWVTNFRETQYF,TGTGCCAGCAGCTTAGTTCAGGGGTGGGTTACCAATTTTCGGGAGACCCAGTACTTC
-,TRBV7-2,TRBD1,TRBJ1-5,CASSLTGGFNQPQHF,TGTGCCAGCAGCCTGACAGGGGGCTTCAATCAGCCCCAGCATTTT
-,TRBV5-6,TRBD2,TRBJ2-2,CASSLEGLAATGELFF,TGTGCCAGCAGCTTAGAAGGACTAGCAGCCACCGGGGAGCTGTTTTTT
-,TRBV6-1,-,TRBJ2-7,CASSGFTRITYEQYF,TGTGCCAGCAGCGGGTTTACTAGGATAACCTACGAGCAGTACTTC
-,TRBV27,-,TRBJ2-7,CASSLLAAGDEQYF,TGTGCCAGCAGTTTATTGGCGGCCGGTGACGAGCAGTACTTC
-,TRBV30,TRBD2,TRBJ2-1,CAWSVGAGELNEQFF,TGTGCCTGGAGTGTAGGAGCGGGAGAGCTTAATGAGCAGTTCTTC
-,TRBV25-1,TRBD1,TRBJ2-3,CASRRGQGLTDTQYF,TGTGCCAGCAGGCGGGGACAGGGCCTCACAGATACGCAGTATTTT
-,TRBV7-8,TRBD2,TRBJ2-4,CASSITGTSNIQYF,TGTGCCAGCAGCATCACCGGGACTAGCAACATTCAGTACTTC
-,TRBV27,-,TRBJ2-5,CASSITTSKQETQYF,TGTGCCAGCAGTATAACCACTTCTAAGCAAGAGACCCAGTACTTC
-,TRBV11-2,-,TRBJ2-7,CASSLIEMYEQYF,TGTGCCAGCAGCTTAATAGAGATGTACGAGCAGTACTTC
-,TRBV9,-,TRBJ2-1,CASSTYRDNEQFF,TGTGCCAGCAGCACCTACAGGGACAATGAGCAGTTCTTC
-,TRBV6-5,-,TRBJ2-7,CASGHGSLYEQYF,TGTGCCAGCGGCCACGGGTCCTTATACGAGCAGTACTTC
-,TRBV4-3,TRBD1,TRBJ1-4,CASSQERGTVGEKLFF,TGCGCCAGCAGCCAAGAACGGGGGACAGTGGGTGAAAAACTGTTTTTT
-,TRBV19,-,TRBJ2-3,CASSERPAGTDTQYF,TGTGCCAGTAGTGAGAGGCCAGCGGGCACAGATACGCAGTATTTT
-,TRBV6-6,TRBD1,TRBJ1-3,CASSYSSGRGDTIYF,TGTGCCAGCAGTTACTCGAGCGGCAGGGGGGACACCATATATTTT
-,TRBV6-6,-,TRBJ1-2,CASSYTRDTASWGYTF,TGTGCCAGCAGTTACACTCGAGATACAGCCTCTTGGGGCTACACCTTC
once,TRBV20-1,TRBD2,TRBJ2-5,CSGREEETQYF,TGCAGTGGGCGGGAGGAAGAGACCCAGTACTTC
-,TRBV5-1,TRBD1,TRBJ2-7,CASSLVSQGETYEQYF,TGCGCCAGCAGCTTGGTATCCCAGGGGGAAACCTACGAGCAGTACTTC
-,TRBV29-1,-,TRBJ1-5,CSVGGNSNQPQHF,TGCAGCGTGGGGGGGAATAGCAATCAGCCCCAGCATTTT
-,TRBV29-1,-,TRBJ2-1,CSVDGPAIAEQFF,TGCAGCGTTGACGGCCCGGCAATAGCTGAGCAGTTCTTC
-,TRBV10-2,-,TRBJ2-7,CASTKTGEFYEQYF,TGCGCCAGCACCAAGACAGGAGAGTTCTACGAGCAGTACTTC
once,TRBV19,TRBD2,TRBJ2-5,CASSNGLAGSETQYF,TGTGCCAGTAGTAACGGACTAGCGGGATCTGAGACCCAGTACTTC
-,TRBV9,-,TRBJ1-1,CASSVREGVDTEAFF,TGTGCCAGCAGCGTAAGGGAAGGGGTGGACACTGAAGCTTTCTTT
-,TRBV30,TRBD1,TRBJ1-2,CAWSAKSTGWGNYGYTF,TGTGCCTGGAGTGCAAAATCGACAGGGTGGGGCAACTATGGCTACACCTTC
-,TRBV4-3,TRBD1,TRBJ1-2,CASSPTGAEDNGYTF,TGCGCCAGCAGCCCGACAGGGGCGGAAGATAATGGCTACACCTTC
once,TRBV19,-,TRBJ1-2,CASSPQGTYGYTF,TGTGCCAGTAGCCCTCAGGGGACCTATGGCTACACCTTC
-,TRBV6-1,-,TRBJ1-3,CASSPAGSGNTIYF,TGTGCCAGCAGTCCAGCAGGGTCTGGAAACACCATATATTTT
-,TRBV5-4,TRBD2,TRBJ2-1,CASSQPKPGLLYNEQFF,TGTGCCAGCAGCCAGCCCAAGCCGGGACTACTATACAATGAGCAGTTCTTC
-,TRBV18,-,TRBJ2-2,CASSPLGDFNANTGELFF,TGTGCCAGCTCACCACTCGGAGATTTTAACGCGAACACCGGGGAGCTGTTTTTT